Following are 23 T cell receptor beta chains from one sample sequenced in a study of CD8 T cells in ankylosing spondylitis. TCRdb independently ran MiXCR on the 5' RACE reads; one entry per CDR3 protein. This sample has roughly 230,000 distinct CDR3 sequences, with about a sixth found just once. The sequencing sample was made of blood, either unsorted or a sorted T cell fraction (not recorded which). The origin of the receptors is a male donor with ankylosing spondylitis or in good health (not recorded which).

The rearrangement uses TRBV2 and TRBJ2-7; 11 nucleotides agree with TRBD1. V trimming: 5 bases; J trimming: 7 bases; junction bases outside the gene matches: 7. The CDR3 extends over 14 amino acids. Germline lookup yields CDR1 SNHLY and CDR2 FYNNEI. The CDR3 here is CASSRGQGALEQYF. The CDR3 coding sequence is TGTGCCAGCAGTCGAGGACAGGGGGCGCTTGAGCAGTACTTC.

The chain has TRBV12-3 or TRBV12-4 and TRBJ1-2, with 7 bases that match TRBD1. The V gene end was trimmed by 5 bases and the J gene end by 11 bases; junction bases not matched to a gene: 5. The CDR3 loop spans 11 amino acids. CDR3 residues: CASSTGQDYTF. The CDR3 nucleotides read TGTGCCAGCAGTACCGGACAGGATTACACCTTC.

V and J are TRBV4-1 and TRBJ2-3; perhaps D is TRBD1 or TRBD2 (5 bases each). The CDR3 totals 16 residues. The V end lost 4 bases, the J end lost 2 bases, and 16 bases lay between the germline ends. CDR1 is MGHRA and CDR2 is YSYEKL in the germline V gene. CDR3: CASSLGVGVNTDTQYF. CDR3 bases: TGCGCCAGCAGCCTCGGTGTGGGGGTGAACACAGATACGCAGTATTTT.

This clonotype has only a few counts. The CDR3 region is CSASGGASSYEQYF. As DNA, the CDR3 is TGCAGTGCTAGTGGCGGGGCAAGCTCCTACGAGCAGTACTTC. V and J are TRBV20-1 and TRBJ2-7, with D possibly being TRBD2 (6 bases). This CDR3 has 14 amino acids. From germline, CDR1 is DFQATT and CDR2 SNEGSKA (reference sequence). Deletions cut 3 bases from V and 0 bases from J, with 12 bases between.

The CDR3 nucleotides read TGCGCCAGCAGCCAAGGTTACCTTCCGGAGGCAGATACGCAGTATTTT. This encodes CASSQGYLPEADTQYF. The rearrangement joins TRBV4-1 to TRBJ2-3, with D perhaps matching TRBD2 (5 bases). Germline V gene data show CDR1 as MGHRA and CDR2 as YSYEKL. The germline V and J ends were trimmed by 1 base and 4 bases, with 15 bases remaining between them. The CDR3 contains 16 residues.

This clonotype was seen only a few times. Here the CDR3 reads CASSLAAGFYEQYF. In DNA, the CDR3 is TGTGCCAGCAGCTTAGCGGCAGGGTTCTACGAGCAGTACTTC. The J gene is TRBJ2-7, the V gene TRBV7-9; TRBD1 is a possible D gene (5 bases). The CDR3 is 14 residues long. Germline values: CDR1 SEHNR, CDR2 FQNEAQ (reference sequence). V lost 0 bases to trimming and J lost 3 bases, with 9 bases between them.

The chain links TRBV3-1 to TRBJ2-1; 7 nucleotides line up with TRBD2. Germline values: CDR1 LGHDT, CDR2 YNNKEL (reference sequence). The V gene end was trimmed by 1 base and the J gene end by 6 bases; junction bases not matched to a gene: 3. This CDR3 is 14 amino acids long. CDR3 coding DNA: TGTGCCAGCAGCCAAGGGGGGGGGATCAATGAGCAGTTCTTC. It codes for CASSQGGGINEQFF.

This clonotype was detected ten times or more. The chain employs TRBV12-3 or TRBV12-4 and TRBJ2-2, with D unclear. This CDR3 is 12 amino acids long. The V and J ends lost 4 bases and 7 bases respectively, with 7 bases between them. The CDR3 here is CASSSLIGELFF. The CDR3 DNA reads TGTGCCAGCAGTTCCCTAATCGGGGAGCTGTTTTTT.

This clonotype showed up just a few times. The V call is TRBV12-1, the J call TRBJ2-1; the listed D gene, TRBD2, was not tested against the DNA. TRBV12-1 is marked as a pseudogene. This CDR3 has 18 residues. The CDR3 coding sequence is TGTGCCAGCAGCTTTGATGCCGTAGCGGGCAGCTCCTACAATGAGCAGTTCTTC. Its translation is CASSFDAVAGSSYNEQFF.

This clonotype was seen many times. The rearrangement links TRBV12-3 or TRBV12-4 to TRBJ1-1, with 7 nucleotides matching TRBD1. The ends lost 8 bases at V and 0 bases at J; junction bases unmatched: 3. This CDR3 has 13 residues. CDR3 residues: CASSGGLNTEAFF. CDR3 coding DNA: TGTGCCAGCTCAGGGGGACTGAACACTGAAGCTTTCTTT.

The rearrangement uses TRBV2 and TRBJ2-7; D is possibly TRBD2 (5 bases). This CDR3 region has 12 residues. Trimming took 5 bases from V and 3 from J, leaving 8 bases between them. The germline V gene encodes CDR1 SNHLY and CDR2 FYNNEI. DNA of the CDR3: TGTGCCAGCAGTAGCGGTTACTACGAGCAGTACTTC. The encoded protein is CASSSGYYEQYF.

This clonotype has more than one count but fewer than ten. The chain links TRBV5-1 to TRBJ2-5; the match to TRBD2 covers 11 bases. This CDR3 is built from 16 residues. J gave up 5 bases and V 6 bases, and 12 bases lay outside the gene matches. Germline CDR1 and CDR2: SGHRS and YFSETQ. The CDR3 loop reads CASKESLAGVWETQYF. For the CDR3, the DNA is TGCGCCAGCAAAGAATCACTAGCGGGAGTATGGGAGACCCAGTACTTC. Drawing the rest from reference TRBV5-1 and TRBJ2-5, the complete variable domain is KAGVTQTPRYLIKTRGQQVTLSCSPISGHRSVSWYQQTPGQGLQFLFEYFSETQRNKGNFPGRFSGRQFSNSRSEMNVSTLELGDSALYLCASKESLAGVWETQYFGPGTRLLVL.

This clonotype was found many times. The rearrangement links TRBV10-3 to TRBJ2-7; D is unclear. The germline V and J ends were trimmed by 3 bases and 3 bases, with 12 bases remaining between them. The CDR3 has 14 amino acids. The germline gives CDR1 ENHRY, CDR2 SYGVKD. In nucleotides, the CDR3 is TGTGCCATCAGTGAAGAAAGCCGGCTCTACGAGCAGTACTTC. Protein: CAISEESRLYEQYF.

The chain is built from TRBV24-1 and TRBJ2-7; 7 bases are shared with TRBD2. The CDR3 is 12 residues long. Unmatched junction bases numbered 4, after V lost 6 bases and J lost 6 bases. CDR1 and CDR2 from the germline V gene are KGHDR and SFDVKD. The CDR3 coding sequence is TGTGCCACCAGTAAAATAGCGGGCGAGCAGTACTTC. Its translation: CATSKIAGEQYF.

The rearrangement joins TRBV2 to TRBJ2-7; unclear D gene. V lost 8 bases, J lost 2 bases, and 10 bases lay in between. CDR3 length equals 12 residues. In germline, CDR1 is SNHLY, CDR2 FYNNEI. The CDR3 DNA follows: TGTGCCAGCGACGGTGGGGCCTACGAGCAGTACTTC. Amino acids: CASDGGAYEQYF.

This clonotype was seen only a few times. The chain combines TRBV5-6 with TRBJ2-3, with D perhaps assigned TRBD1 or TRBD2 (5 bases each). This CDR3 is 17 amino acids long. The V end was cut by 4 bases, the J end by 4 bases, with 22 bases between. Germline V gives CDR1 SGHDT, CDR2 YYEEEE. The CDR3 DNA is TGTGCCAGCAGCCCGCAATGTCTGGACCTGGGGGCAGATACGCAGTATTTT. Protein sequence: CASSPQCLDLGADTQYF. The full variable domain, with the rest looked up from reference TRBV5-6 and TRBJ2-3, is DAGVTQSPTHLIKTRGQQVTLRCSPKSGHDTVSWYQQALGQGPQFIFQYYEEEERQRGNFPDRFSGHQFPNYSSELNVNALLLGDSALYLCASSPQCLDLGADTQYFGPGTRLTVL.

This clonotype was seen many times. This rearrangement joins TRBV12-3 or TRBV12-4 to TRBJ2-5, with 7 nucleotides matching TRBD2. The CDR3 contains 16 residues. J was trimmed by 3 bases and V by 6 bases; bases with no gene match: 13. The CDR3 bases are TGTGCCAGCAGCCTACGCCCTAGCGGAAGGGAAGAGACCCAGTACTTC. Protein sequence: CASSLRPSGREETQYF.

This chain links TRBV20-1 with TRBJ2-7; TRBD2 matches 11 bases. The CDR3 is 15 amino acids. Trimming at V came to 3 bases and at J to 4 bases, leaving 8 bases not matched to a gene. Germline CDR1 reads DFQATT; CDR2 reads SNEGSKA (reference sequence). CDR3 nucleotides: TGCAGTGCTAGTCCCGGGTTAGCGGGAGGGTACGAGCAGTACTTC. Protein product: CSASPGLAGGYEQYF.

There are a few counts of this clonotype. The V and J genes are TRBV27 and TRBJ2-3, with D unresolved. The CDR3 has 13 residues. Trimming pared 1 base from V and 3 bases from J, leaving 5 bases between. Germline lookup yields CDR1 MNHEY and CDR2 SMNVEV (reference sequence). The CDR3 DNA reads TGTGCCAGCAGTTTATTTTCGACAGATACGCAGTATTTT. This translates into CASSLFSTDTQYF.

This chain links TRBV5-1 with TRBJ2-3; possibly TRBD2 for D (6 bases). With 0 bases removed from V and 1 base from J, the gap between germline ends came to 9 bases. CDR1 SGHRS and CDR2 YFSETQ come from the germline V gene. The CDR3 covers 15 residues. CDR3 in DNA: TGCGCCAGCAGCTTGGGGGACTCCGGCACAGATACGCAGTATTTT. Its protein is CASSLGDSGTDTQYF.

This clonotype has more than one count but fewer than ten. This chain links TRBV27 with TRBJ2-1; TRBD1 matches at 8 bases. The germline gives CDR1 MNHEY, CDR2 SMNVEV (reference sequence). V was pared by 6 bases and J by 9 bases, with 10 bases of the junction left unmatched. This CDR3 region has 14 residues. The CDR3 sequence is CASSPGSGGFEQFF. The CDR3 coding sequence is TGTGCCAGCAGCCCTGGGTCAGGGGGCTTTGAGCAGTTCTTC.

This clonotype was observed a few times. The rearrangement links TRBV24-1 to TRBJ1-2; D is undetermined. In germline, CDR1 is KGHDR, CDR2 SFDVKD. The V end lost 5 bases, the J end lost 4 bases, and 10 bases lay between the germline ends. This CDR3 spans 13 amino acids. The CDR3 DNA sequence: TGTGCCACCAGTGGGGGTAATAGCTATGGCTACACCTTC. It yields the protein CATSGGNSYGYTF.

The chain joins TRBV11-1 to TRBJ2-4; D not resolved. The V gene lost 1 base and the J gene lost 4 bases, with 11 bases spanning the gap. CDR1 and CDR2 (germline): SGHAT, FQDESV (reference sequence). There are 15 residues in the CDR3. CDR3 region: CASSLVDGLKNIQYF. The DNA of the CDR3 is TGTGCCAGCAGCTTAGTGGACGGTTTAAAAAACATTCAGTACTTC.